This T cell receptor (beta chain) was observed in a study of control samples from healthy donors and cancer patients. Germline CDR1 LGHNA, CDR2 YNFKEQ. The CDR3 spans 15 residues. After removal of 2 bases from V and 2 bases from J, the junction contained 2 bases not matched to a gene. Profiled with immunoSEQ multiplex PCR; TCRdb holds only in-frame clones, not every one. The top ten clones hold 7.8% of a sample with 95,000 to 150,000 clones, 91% of them seen once. The sequenced sample was blood. The TCR sequence derives from a woman aged 18 to 35 in good health. J is TRBJ2-1 and V is TRBV4-2, with 8 bases matching TRBD1. This chain's CDR3 is CASSQPGQAYNEQFF. In DNA, the CDR3 is TGTGCCAGCAGCCAACCGGGACAGGCCTACAATGAGCAGTTCTTC.